What follows is one TCR beta chain and its context. Its antigen remains unidentified. The data belong to a study of a mutant IDH1 vaccine in newly diagnosed glioma. About the research overall: In some groups vaccination began 4-6 weeks post-radiotherapy; others received it with temozolomide. Every participant had undergone radiotherapy, temozolomide, or both before, and most underwent both. General study points: With respect to changes in top peripheral T cell clonotypes, pseudoprogression seemed unrelated.

The time point: week 35, safety follow-up. Every vaccine dose comprised 300 ug of mutant IDH1 20-mer peptide plus topical imiquimod. The germline V gene encodes CDR1 KGHSH and CDR2 LQKENI. The CDR3 loop spans 17 amino acids. V gave up 0 bases and J gave up 6 bases, with 17 bases separating them. Sequencing used immunoSEQ multiplex PCR; TCRdb keeps in-frame clones, though not all of them. The data contain around 60,000 clones, 81% of them seen just once; the ten biggest clones take up 5% to 7%. The V and J genes are TRBV18 and TRBJ2-2; D is ambiguous. The TCR originated in a man aged 35 to 55 with glioma. The sample consisted of PBMCs, taken from a glioma patient whose treatment included an IDH1 peptide vaccine. CDR3 in amino acids: CASSPPIPPGSPGELFF. The CDR3 DNA sequence: TGTGCCAGCTCACCACCGATACCTCCGGGTTCCCCCGGGGAGCTGTTTTTT.